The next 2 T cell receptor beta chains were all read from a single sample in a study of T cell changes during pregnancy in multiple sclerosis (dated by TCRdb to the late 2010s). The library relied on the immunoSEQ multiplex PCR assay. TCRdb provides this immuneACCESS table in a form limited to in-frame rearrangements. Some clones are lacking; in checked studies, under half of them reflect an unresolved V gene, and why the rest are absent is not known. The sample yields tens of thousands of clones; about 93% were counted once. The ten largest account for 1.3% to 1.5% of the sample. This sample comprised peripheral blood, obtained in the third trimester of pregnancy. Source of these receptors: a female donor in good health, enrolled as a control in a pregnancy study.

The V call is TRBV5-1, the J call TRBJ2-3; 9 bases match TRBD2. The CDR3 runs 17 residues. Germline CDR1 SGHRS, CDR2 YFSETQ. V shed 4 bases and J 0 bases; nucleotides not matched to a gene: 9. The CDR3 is CASSPGLAGTSTDTQYF. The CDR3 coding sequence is TGCGCCAGCAGCCCCGGCCTAGCGGGAACTAGCACAGATACGCAGTATTTT.

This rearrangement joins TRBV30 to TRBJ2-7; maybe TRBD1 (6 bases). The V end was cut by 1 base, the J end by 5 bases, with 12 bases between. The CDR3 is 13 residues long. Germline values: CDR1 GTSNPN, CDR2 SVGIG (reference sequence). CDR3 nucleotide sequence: TGTGCCTGGAGTGAAGACAGGCAGGACGAGCAGTACTTC. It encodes CAWSEDRQDEQYF.